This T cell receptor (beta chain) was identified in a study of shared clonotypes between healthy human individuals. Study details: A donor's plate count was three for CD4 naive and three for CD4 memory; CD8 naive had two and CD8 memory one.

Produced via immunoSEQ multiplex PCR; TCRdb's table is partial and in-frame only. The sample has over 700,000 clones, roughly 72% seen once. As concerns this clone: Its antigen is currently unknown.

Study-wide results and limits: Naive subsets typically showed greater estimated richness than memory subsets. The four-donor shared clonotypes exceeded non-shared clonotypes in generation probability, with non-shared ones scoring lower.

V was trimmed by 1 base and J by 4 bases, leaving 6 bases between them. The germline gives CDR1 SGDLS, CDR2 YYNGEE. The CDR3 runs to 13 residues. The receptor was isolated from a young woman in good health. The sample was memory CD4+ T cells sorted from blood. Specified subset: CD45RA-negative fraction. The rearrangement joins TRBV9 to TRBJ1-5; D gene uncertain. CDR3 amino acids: CASSVTENQPQHF. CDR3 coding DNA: TGTGCCAGCAGCGTAACAGAGAATCAGCCCCAGCATTTT.